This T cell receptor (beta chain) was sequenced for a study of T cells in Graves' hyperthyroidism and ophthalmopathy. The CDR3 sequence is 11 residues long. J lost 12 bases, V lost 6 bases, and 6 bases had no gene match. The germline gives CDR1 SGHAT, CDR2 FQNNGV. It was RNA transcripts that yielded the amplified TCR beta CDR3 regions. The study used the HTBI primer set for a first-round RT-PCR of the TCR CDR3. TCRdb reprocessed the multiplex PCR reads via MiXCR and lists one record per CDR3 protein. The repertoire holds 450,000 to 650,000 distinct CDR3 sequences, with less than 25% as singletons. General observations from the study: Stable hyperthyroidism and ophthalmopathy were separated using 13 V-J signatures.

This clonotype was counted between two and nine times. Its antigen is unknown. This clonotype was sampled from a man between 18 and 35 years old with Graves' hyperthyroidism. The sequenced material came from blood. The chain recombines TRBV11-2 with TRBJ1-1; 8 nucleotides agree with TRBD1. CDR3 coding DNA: TGTGCCAGCAGGTCAGGGGGCTTGCCTTTCTTT. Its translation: CASRSGGLPFF. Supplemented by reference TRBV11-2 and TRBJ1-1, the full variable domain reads EAGVAQSPRYKIIEKRQSVAFWCNPISGHATLYWYQQILGQGPKLLIQFQNNGVVDDSQLPKDRFSAERLKGVDSTLKIQPAKLEDSAVYLCASRSGGLPFFGQGTRLTVV.